Following are 17 T cell receptor beta chains from one sample sequenced in a study of T cell responses to AZD1222 COVID-19 vaccine (dated by TCRdb to the early 2020s). Read against the paper, the sample's time point label means: baseline before first vaccination. The method was the immunoSEQ multiplex PCR assay. Not all clones reach the TCRdb copy of this immuneACCESS table, which keeps in-frame sequences only. Checked studies attribute under half of the gap to unresolved V genes and leave the rest unexplained. The sample table contains approximately 110,000 clones; only one count was recorded for about 95% of them. The top ten clones comprise around 2% of the sample. Material: peripheral blood, obtained on day 0 of AZD1222 vaccination. These receptors originate from an adult in good health.

This chain joins TRBV7-2 and TRBJ1-4; weak D call: TRBD1 (5 bases). V was clipped by 2 bases and J by 8 bases, with 18 bases between them. Germline V gene data show CDR1 as SGHTA and CDR2 as FQGNSA. There are 16 residues in the CDR3. CDR3 residues: CASSLLGRGVGEKLFF. The CDR3 coding sequence is TGTGCCAGCAGCTTATTAGGGAGAGGGGTCGGGGAAAAACTGTTTTTT.

The J gene is TRBJ1-1, the V gene TRBV5-1; unclear D gene. V lost 1 base and J lost 2, with 9 bases in between. Germline V lookup: CDR1 SGHRS, CDR2 YFSETQ. The length of the CDR3 is 14 residues. CDR3 residues: CASSLSQTNTEAFF. The CDR3 DNA reads as TGCGCCAGCAGCTTGTCACAGACCAACACTGAAGCTTTCTTT.

J is TRBJ2-1 and V is TRBV10-2; D possibly uses TRBD1 or TRBD2 (5 bases each). The germline V gene has CDR1 WSHSY and CDR2 SAAADI. Trimming took 7 bases from V and 0 from J, leaving 13 bases between them. The CDR3 spans 15 residues. This CDR3 reads CASKRGISSYNEQFF. CDR3 nucleotides: TGCGCCAGCAAGAGGGGAATAAGCTCCTACAATGAGCAGTTCTTC.

This chain connects TRBV4-3 to TRBJ1-4; D perhaps matches TRBD1 (5 bases). Trimming removed 2 bases from V and 8 bases from J, with 18 bases in between. The CDR3 is 16 residues long. Germline CDR1 reads LGHNA; CDR2 reads YSLEER. The CDR3 sequence: CASSQNPPGSAEKLFF. Here the CDR3 DNA reads TGCGCCAGCAGCCAAAACCCGCCAGGGTCAGCGGAAAAACTGTTTTTT.

The chain carries TRBV19 and TRBJ1-5; 8 bases align to TRBD1. V was pared by 7 bases and J by 6 bases, with 5 bases of the junction left unmatched. CDR3 length: 13 residues. Germline CDR1 LNHDA, CDR2 SQIVND (reference sequence). As DNA, the CDR3 is TGTGCCAGTACCTCAGGGGGCGTTCAGCCCCAGCATTTT. The encoded protein is CASTSGGVQPQHF.

The V gene is TRBV25-1, the J gene TRBJ1-3; perhaps TRBD1 as D (5 bases). Trimming stripped 5 bases from V and 8 bases from J, with 10 bases between. The CDR3 is made up of 12 amino acids. The germline gives CDR1 MGHDK, CDR2 SYGVNS. The CDR3 loop reads CASSSGFDTIYF. Written as DNA, the CDR3 is TGTGCCAGCAGTTCAGGGTTCGACACCATATATTTT. Full variable domain (remainder filled in from reference TRBV25-1 and TRBJ1-3): EADIYQTPRYLVIGTGKKITLECSQTMGHDKMYWYQQDPGMELHLIHYSYGVNSTEKGDLSSESTVSRIRTEHFPLTLESARPSHTSQYLCASSSGFDTIYFGEGSWLTVV.

This clone was picked up one time. The CDR3 loop is CASSEILGTVLEQYF. CDR3 in DNA: TGTGCCAGCAGTGAAATTTTAGGAACAGTCTTGGAGCAGTACTTC. This rearrangement joins TRBV6-1 to TRBJ2-7; D not certain. Germline assignment: CDR1 MNHNS and CDR2 SASEGT. V was trimmed by 2 bases and J by 7 bases, leaving 18 bases between them. CDR3 length equals 15 residues.

The chain carries TRBV27 and TRBJ2-7; D call uncertain. The CDR3 loop spans 14 amino acids. CDR1 and CDR2 (germline): MNHEY, SMNVEV (reference sequence). V was cut by 7 bases and J by 2 bases, with 15 bases left in between. CDR3 protein: CASTQSVPPYEQYF. Written as DNA, the CDR3 is TGTGCCAGCACCCAATCAGTCCCTCCCTACGAGCAGTACTTC.

The V call is TRBV4-3, the J call TRBJ1-2; perhaps TRBD1 as D (5 bases). Looked up from germline, CDR1 is LGHNA and CDR2 is YSLEER. The CDR3 has 15 amino acids. The V end lost 4 bases, the J end lost 0 bases, and 12 bases lay between the germline ends. The CDR3 DNA reads TGCGCCAGCAGCCTGGGACGTACGGCTAACTATGGCTACACCTTC. This sequence encodes CASSLGRTANYGYTF.

J is TRBJ1-1 and V is TRBV5-6; D is ambiguous. The V gene lost 1 base and the J gene lost 0 bases, with 10 bases spanning the gap. Germline values: CDR1 SGHDT, CDR2 YYEEEE. This CDR3 is built from 15 residues. The CDR3 here is CASSLIQTMNTEAFF. CDR3 nucleotides: TGTGCCAGCAGCTTGATACAGACAATGAACACTGAAGCTTTCTTT.

The chain employs TRBV6-5 and TRBJ1-3, with 7 bases matching TRBD1. The CDR3 is made up of 14 amino acids. The V gene's germline CDR1 is MNHEY and CDR2 SVGAGI. J gave up 3 bases and V 2 bases, and 1 base lay outside the gene matches. The CDR3 is CASSYDRVGNTIYF. CDR3 DNA sequence: TGTGCCAGCAGTTACGACAGGGTTGGAAACACCATATATTTT.

The rearrangement joins TRBV28 to TRBJ1-5; possible D gene TRBD1, 6 bases. CDR1 is MDHEN and CDR2 is SYDVKM in the germline V gene. This CDR3 is built from 16 residues. The V end lost 0 bases, the J end lost 7 bases, and 16 bases lay between the germline ends. The CDR3 reads CASSLWGLGARQPQHF. The CDR3 coding sequence is TGTGCCAGCAGTTTATGGGGGTTGGGGGCACGACAGCCCCAGCATTTT.

This chain connects TRBV19 to TRBJ1-6; no clear D. The ends were cut back, 7 bases at V and 7 bases at J, with 14 bases in the middle. This CDR3 has 14 amino acids. Per the germline V gene, CDR1 is LNHDA and CDR2 is SQIVND (reference sequence). The CDR3 DNA reads TGTGCCAGTATCGAGAACCCGGGGAATTCACCCCTCCACTTT. Protein product: CASIENPGNSPLHF.

The rearrangement links TRBV19 to TRBJ1-3, with TRBD1 as a possible D gene (5 bases). Germline CDR1 and CDR2: LNHDA and SQIVND (reference sequence). The ends were cut back, 7 bases at V and 1 base at J, with 14 bases in the middle. There are 15 residues in the CDR3. CDR3 sequence (DNA): TGTGCCAGTACCCCCCTGTGGGGGTCTGGAAACACCATATATTTT. Its translation: CASTPLWGSGNTIYF.

This clone showed up just once. The chain couples TRBV6-5 to TRBJ2-7; D might be TRBD2 (6 bases). V was clipped by 8 bases and J by 4 bases, with 12 bases between them. Germline CDR1 MNHEY, CDR2 SVGAGI. CDR3 length: 12 amino acids. The CDR3 sequence is CASGTYIYEQYF. The CDR3 bases are TGTGCCAGCGGGACTTACATTTACGAGCAGTACTTC.

This chain uses TRBV5-4 with TRBJ2-7; the D call may be TRBD1 or TRBD2 (7 bases each). V was pared by 4 bases and J by 7 bases, with 12 bases between. In germline, CDR1 is SGHNT, CDR2 YYREEE (reference sequence). The CDR3 is 12 residues long. CDR3 bases: TGTGCCAGCAGCGGCAGGGGGGGTGAGCAGTACTTC. It is translated as CASSGRGGEQYF.

This clone was recorded only once. The rearrangement uses TRBV5-5 and TRBJ2-3; unclear D gene. Germline values: CDR1 SGHKS, CDR2 YYEKEE (reference sequence). CDR3 length equals 17 residues. V lost 5 bases and J lost 0, with 19 bases in between. The CDR3 sequence is CASRDLLKLTSTDTQYF. In nucleotides, the CDR3 is TGTGCCAGCAGAGACCTCTTGAAGCTAACTAGCACAGATACGCAGTATTTT.